The 2 T cell receptor beta chains below come from one sample, sequenced in a study of T cell responses to AZD1222 COVID-19 vaccine. Libraries were prepared by immunoSEQ multiplex PCR; TCRdb keeps only in-frame clonotypes and omits some of them. The sample comprises 150,000 to 200,000 clones, about 88% of which are singletons, and around 26% rests with the top ten. The specimen comprised peripheral blood, sampled 28 days after the second AZD1222 dose. The receptors come from an adult who received the AZD1222 COVID-19 vaccine.

This chain uses TRBV29-1 with TRBJ2-1; 14 bases align to TRBD2. Germline CDR1 and CDR2: SQVTM and ANQGSEA. V lost 5 bases to trimming and J lost 9 bases; unmatched junction nucleotides: 3. This CDR3 has 13 residues. The CDR3 reads CSVMTSGGGEQFF. In DNA, the CDR3 is TGCAGCGTTATGACTAGCGGGGGGGGTGAGCAGTTCTTC.

The chain couples TRBV19 to TRBJ2-7; TRBD1 aligns across 9 bases. V was pared by 3 bases and J by 0 bases, with 6 bases of the junction left unmatched. CDR3 size: 16 residues. Per germline, CDR1 LNHDA and CDR2 SQIVND (reference sequence). The CDR3 is CASSIVTGGSSYEQYF. The CDR3 DNA sequence: TGTGCCAGTAGTATCGTTACAGGGGGCTCCTCCTACGAGCAGTACTTC. The full variable domain, its missing parts supplied by reference TRBV19 and TRBJ2-7, is DGGITQSPKYLFRKEGQNVTLSCEQNLNHDAMYWYRQDPGQGLRLIYYSQIVNDFQKGDIAEGYSVSREKKESFPLTVTSAQKNPTAFYLCASSIVTGGSSYEQYFGPGTRLTVT.